The rows below give T cell receptor beta chains drawn from one sample of a study of CD8 T cells in ankylosing spondylitis. TCRdb independently ran MiXCR on the 5' RACE reads; one entry per CDR3 protein. The table lists some 240,000 distinct CDR3 sequences, about 24% of them singletons. The sequenced sample consisted of blood, either unsorted or a sorted T cell fraction (not recorded which). The receptors were sampled from a male donor with ankylosing spondylitis or in good health (not recorded which). Each CDR3 is given with its conserved first and last residue. Fields, in order: D gene, V gene, J gene, clone size, CDR3 DNA, CDR3 protein. A D gene is named only where the DNA matches it firmly. Clone sizes are given selectively: once, few, many, or a class where the clone is expanded.

-	TRBV10-1	TRBJ2-2	many	TGCGCCAGCACCCCTGGGACGGGGAACACCGGGGAGCTGTTTTTT	CASTPGTGNTGELFF
TRBD2	TRBV6-1	TRBJ2-1	-	TGTGCCAGCAGCTCTTATAGCGGGGGGGCGTATGAGCAGTTCTTC	CASSSYSGGAYEQFF
TRBD1	TRBV4-1	TRBJ2-7	-	TGCGCCAGCAGCCAAACGGGACAGGGACCTTCCTACGAGCAGTACTTC	CASSQTGQGPSYEQYF
-	TRBV20-1	TRBJ2-7	-	TGCAGTGCTGGACCTAGACAGAAAACCTACGAGCAGTACTTC	CSAGPRQKTYEQYF
TRBD2	TRBV20-1	TRBJ2-7	few	TGCAGTGGTCTACTAGCGGGGGCCTACGAGCAGTACTTC	CSGLLAGAYEQYF
TRBD2	TRBV20-1	TRBJ2-5	-	TGCAGTGCTAGAGACGGAGCGGGGCTGGGGGAGACCCAGTACTTC	CSARDGAGLGETQYF
TRBD2	TRBV7-2	TRBJ2-3	-	TGTGCCAGCAGCTTAATACTAGCGGAGGCAGATACGCAGTATTTT	CASSLILAEADTQYF
TRBD2	TRBV24-1	TRBJ2-4	-	TGTGCCACCAGTGGGGGGGAGGGTGGCAAAAACATTCAGTACTTC	CATSGGEGGKNIQYF
-	TRBV5-4	TRBJ2-6	-	TGTGCCAGCAGCTTGGTCCTGCGGGGACCTGGGGCCAACGTCCTGACTTTC	CASSLVLRGPGANVLTF
TRBD1	TRBV10-3	TRBJ2-7	many	TGTGCCATCAGTGAACCCGGGACAGGGGTATACGAGCAGTACTTC	CAISEPGTGVYEQYF
-	TRBV20-1	TRBJ2-2	-	TGCAGCGGGACTCCCCAACGGAGCGGGGAGCTGTTTTTT	CSGTPQRSGELFF
-	TRBV20-1	TRBJ2-2	-	TGCAGTGCTACGAGACAGACGACCGGGGAGCTGTTTTTT	CSATRQTTGELFF
-	TRBV20-1	TRBJ2-7	many	TGCAGTGCTAGAGGGGACACAACGGAGCAGTACTTC	CSARGDTTEQYF
-	TRBV3-1	TRBJ2-3	many	TGTGCCAGCAGCCATTCCGGGGCGTGGCAGCCCACTACGCAGTATTTT	CASSHSGAWQPTTQYF
-	TRBV29-1	TRBJ2-5	many	TGCAGTGGGACGGAAGAGACCCAGTACTTC	CSGTEETQYF
-	TRBV20-1	TRBJ1-1	few	TGCAGGGGGGCGAGGGACACTGAAGCTTTCTTT	CRGARDTEAFF
TRBD1	TRBV29-1	TRBJ1-2	-	TGCAGCGGGGGAGGACAGGGTAACTATGGCTACACCTTC	CSGGGQGNYGYTF
TRBD2	TRBV5-6	TRBJ2-1	-	TGTGCCAGCAGCTTCGTGGGAGCGGGGGGGTCCAATGAGCAGTTCTTC	CASSFVGAGGSNEQFF
TRBD1	TRBV20-1	TRBJ2-1	-	TGCAGTGCTGGAGACAGGGGCTCCTACAATGAGCAGTTCTTC	CSAGDRGSYNEQFF
-	TRBV20-1	TRBJ2-3	many	TGCAGTGCCAACTTCGGGGTTGGGGATACGCAGTATTTT	CSANFGVGDTQYF
-	TRBV20-1	TRBJ2-1	few	TGCAGTGCTAGAGATGGACAGACCAGCTCCTACAATGAGCAGTTCTTC	CSARDGQTSSYNEQFF
TRBD1	TRBV6-1	TRBJ2-3	-	TGTGCCAGCAGCCGGGGACAGCATATTGATACGCAGTATTTT	CASSRGQHIDTQYF
TRBD1	TRBV20-1	TRBJ2-7	-	TGCAGTGCTAGACCCGGGACAGGGGTCTCCTACGAGCAGTACTTC	CSARPGTGVSYEQYF
-	TRBV10-3	TRBJ1-5	many	TGTGCCATCAGTCCCGGGACGCCCGGGGGGCAGCCCCAGCATTTT	CAISPGTPGGQPQHF
-	TRBV28	TRBJ1-1	-	TGTGCCAGCAGTTCCGGACGGGCGAACACTGAAGCTTTCTTT	CASSSGRANTEAFF
TRBD1	TRBV20-1	TRBJ1-2	once	TGCAGTGCTGGGGACAGAAAAGCCTATGGCTACACCTTC	CSAGDRKAYGYTF
TRBD2	TRBV20-1	TRBJ2-7	few	TGCAGTGCCCCGAGCGGGGGGGTTCTCCTCGAGCAGTACTTC	CSAPSGGVLLEQYF
TRBD2	TRBV10-3	TRBJ2-2	-	TGTGCCATCAAGAAACTAGCGGAGGCCGGGGAGCTGTTTTTT	CAIKKLAEAGELFF
TRBD1	TRBV11-3	TRBJ2-1	once	TGTGCCAGCAGCGGTGGACAGGGTGGTGAGCAGTTCTTC	CASSGGQGGEQFF
TRBD1	TRBV6-1	TRBJ2-6	-	TGTGCCAGCAGTCCCGGGACAGGGGGCTCCTCTGGGGCCAACGTCCTGACTTTC	CASSPGTGGSSGANVLTF
-	TRBV10-3	TRBJ1-1	once	TGTGCCATCGGAAGGGGGGGTCAGACTGAAGCTTTCTTT	CAIGRGGQTEAFF
TRBD1	TRBV20-1	TRBJ2-1	few	TGCAGTGCTAGAGAATGGACAGGGAGCTCCTACAATGAGCAGTTCTTC	CSAREWTGSSYNEQFF
TRBD1	TRBV20-1	TRBJ2-1	many	TGCAGTGCTAGGCCGGGACAGGCAAATGAGCAGTTCTTC	CSARPGQANEQFF
TRBD2	TRBV24-1	TRBJ2-3	many	TGTGCCACCAGTGGAGGACTAGCGGGGGCCGATACGCAGTATTTT	CATSGGLAGADTQYF
-	TRBV10-3	TRBJ1-2	-	TGTGCCATCAGTGATTGGACACCAAACTATGGCTACACCTTC	CAISDWTPNYGYTF
-	TRBV7-2	TRBJ2-5	-	TGTGCCAGCAGACGGGACGCAGGGAGGGAGACCCAGTACTTC	CASRRDAGRETQYF
-	TRBV7-6	TRBJ2-5	-	TGTGCCAGCAGCTTAGCGGTCCGAGAGACCCAGTACTTC	CASSLAVRETQYF
TRBD1	TRBV7-2	TRBJ1-2	-	TGTGCCAGCAGGCCGCCAAAGGGACAGGGGACCTATGGCTACACCTTC	CASRPPKGQGTYGYTF
TRBD2	TRBV20-1	TRBJ2-3	few	TGCAGTGCTCCCGGACTAGCGGGCACAGATACGCAGTATTTT	CSAPGLAGTDTQYF
TRBD1	TRBV20-1	TRBJ2-1	-	TGCAGTGCTAGAGGGGTAGGGACAGGGAAAGACAATGAGCAGTTCTTC	CSARGVGTGKDNEQFF
-	TRBV9	TRBJ2-5	once	TGTGCCAGCAGCGCTGGGCTAGCGTCATGGTTCAGGGAGGCCCAGTACTTC	CASSAGLASWFREAQYF
TRBD1	TRBV20-1	TRBJ2-7	few	TGCAGTGCTAGTGGACAGGGGCCTGCCTACGAGCAGTACTTC	CSASGQGPAYEQYF
-	TRBV6-5	TRBJ1-2	many	TGTGCCAGCAGTTACGAAGGCGGCTACACCTTC	CASSYEGGYTF
TRBD2	TRBV20-1	TRBJ2-3	many	TGCAGTGCAATAGCGGGGGGGCCAAGTAGCGATACGCAGTATTTT	CSAIAGGPSSDTQYF
-	TRBV20-1	TRBJ1-3	many	TGCAGTGCTACGCGCATCTCTGGAAACACCATATATTTT	CSATRISGNTIYF
-	TRBV29-1	TRBJ1-1	-	TGCAGCCCTCGCGGGGCTGAAGCTTTCTTT	CSPRGAEAFF
TRBD1	TRBV20-1	TRBJ1-5	few	TGCAGTGCTAGGATCGGGACAGCGACCTCGAATCAGCCCCAGCATTTT	CSARIGTATSNQPQHF
-	TRBV20-1	TRBJ2-7	-	TGCAGTGCTAGAGATGGGCGACAGGAGGCCTACGAGCAGTACTTC	CSARDGRQEAYEQYF
TRBD2	TRBV5-1	TRBJ2-3	few	TGCGCCAGCAGCCCTAGCGGGGGGACCAGGGATACGCAGTATTTT	CASSPSGGTRDTQYF
-	TRBV20-1	TRBJ1-2	few	TGCAGTGCTAGAGTGGGCCAGCGCTACTATGGCTACACCTTC	CSARVGQRYYGYTF
TRBD1	TRBV10-3	TRBJ2-3	-	TGTGCCATCAGGGCGAACGACAGGGGTCTAGATACGCAGTATTTT	CAIRANDRGLDTQYF
-	TRBV11-2	TRBJ2-5	many	TGTGCCAGCAGCCCCCGGTTAGGGGAGACCCAGTACTTC	CASSPRLGETQYF
-	TRBV6-1	TRBJ2-7	many	TGTGCCAGCAGTCCAGGACCGGCTCCCGAGCAGTACTTC	CASSPGPAPEQYF
-	TRBV6-1	TRBJ2-7	-	TGTGCCAGCAGTGAACTTGACAGGACCTACGAGCAGTACTTC	CASSELDRTYEQYF
TRBD2	TRBV13	TRBJ2-1	-	TGTGCCAGCAGCCCGGCTGACGGGGGGGCGTACAATGAGCAGTTCTTC	CASSPADGGAYNEQFF
-	TRBV6-5	TRBJ2-7	-	TGTGCCAGCAGTTACTCGGGCCAGGCGGGGCAGTACTTC	CASSYSGQAGQYF
-	TRBV5-1	TRBJ2-2	many	TGCGCCAGCAGCTTCGGAGGGGTCACCGGGGAGCTGTTTTTT	CASSFGGVTGELFF